This TCR beta chain was obtained from a study of cytomegalovirus exposure and HLA in healthy donors. The V and J ends lost 6 bases and 2 bases respectively, with 19 bases between them. This CDR3 has 16 amino acids. Germline CDR1 is SGHTA and CDR2 is FQGTGA. Findings and caveats of the study: Available immune exposure information was restricted to CMV serostatus only.

The PCR used 60 Vbeta and 13 Jbeta primers. Libraries were prepared by immunoSEQ multiplex PCR; TCRdb keeps only in-frame clonotypes and omits some of them. The data show fewer than 300,000 clones, roughly 80% seen once. As to this clone: The antigen remains unidentified.

The chain has TRBV7-3 and TRBJ2-5; D remains ambiguous. This clonotype originated in a girl aged 2 to 9 in good health and CMV-seronegative. The sample was PBMCs. The CDR3 DNA reads as TGTGCCAGCAGTCTGTTCCCGGTTGGAGCGCAAGAGACCCAGTACTTC. As protein: CASSLFPVGAQETQYF.